Listed below are T cell receptor beta chains from one sample, sequenced in a study of patients and donors after allogeneic stem cell transplantation. TCRdb called the RT-PCR reads again in MiXCR, with one record for every CDR3 protein. Counted here are about a million distinct CDR3 sequences, approximately 18% occurring once; the ten biggest clones make up 5.5% to 6.5%. The sample taken for sequencing was blood, either unsorted or a sorted T cell fraction (not recorded which). The receptors originated from a human donor who was either an allogeneic HSCT recipient or a stem cell or donor lymphocyte infusion donor (not recorded which). It is not recorded whose cells these are; they may come from a transplant donor. Both conserved end residues are part of each CDR3. D genes are given only for firm matches. Clone size appears in some rows only: once, few, many, or a class for an expanded clone.

d_call: .; v_call: TRBV6-5; j_call: TRBJ1-2; clone_size: few; cdr3_length: 16; cdr3_aa: CASSYVSRDGRYGYTF; cdr3_nt: TGTGCCAGCAGTTACGTTTCCCGGGACGGTCGCTATGGCTACACCTTC
d_call: .; v_call: TRBV4-2; j_call: TRBJ1-1; clone_size: .; cdr3_length: 16; cdr3_aa: CASSQPFVGGDLVAFF; cdr3_nt: TGTGCCAGCAGCCAACCGTTCGTCGGGGGCGATCTGGTGGCTTTCTTT
d_call: .; v_call: TRBV5-5; j_call: TRBJ2-3; clone_size: many; cdr3_length: 12; cdr3_aa: CASSLDYDTQYF; cdr3_nt: TGTGCCAGCAGCCTTGACTATGATACGCAGTATTTT
d_call: .; v_call: TRBV18; j_call: TRBJ1-4; clone_size: .; cdr3_length: 16; cdr3_aa: CASSPNQPATNEKLFF; cdr3_nt: TGTGCCAGCTCACCAAACCAGCCTGCAACTAATGAAAAACTGTTTTTT
d_call: TRBD1; v_call: TRBV12-3/TRBV12-4; j_call: TRBJ1-2; clone_size: few; cdr3_length: 13; cdr3_aa: CASCRDSYYGYTF; cdr3_nt: TGTGCCAGCTGCCGGGACAGCTACTATGGCTACACCTTC
d_call: TRBD1; v_call: TRBV6-5; j_call: TRBJ2-4; clone_size: .; cdr3_length: 15; cdr3_aa: CASRKYRTGVGIQYF; cdr3_nt: TGTGCCAGCAGAAAGTACCGGACAGGGGTTGGCATTCAGTACTTC
d_call: TRBD1; v_call: TRBV6-1; j_call: TRBJ1-2; clone_size: few; cdr3_length: 17; cdr3_aa: CASSEAVQGAGGYGYTF; cdr3_nt: TGTGCCAGCAGTGAAGCGGTCCAGGGGGCGGGAGGCTATGGCTACACCTTC
d_call: .; v_call: TRBV7-9; j_call: TRBJ2-7; clone_size: .; cdr3_length: 12; cdr3_aa: CASRQISYEQYF; cdr3_nt: TGTGCCAGCAGACAGATTTCCTACGAGCAGTACTTC
d_call: TRBD2; v_call: TRBV6-1; j_call: TRBJ2-1; clone_size: .; cdr3_length: 15; cdr3_aa: CASRPQLAGEGEQFF; cdr3_nt: TGTGCCAGCAGGCCTCAACTAGCGGGAGAGGGAGAGCAGTTCTTC
d_call: .; v_call: TRBV20-1; j_call: TRBJ2-7; clone_size: few; cdr3_length: 14; cdr3_aa: CSARAPTLGYEQYF; cdr3_nt: TGCAGTGCTAGAGCGCCGACCCTGGGGTACGAGCAGTACTTC
d_call: .; v_call: TRBV27; j_call: TRBJ2-7; clone_size: .; cdr3_length: 13; cdr3_aa: CASSFGRDYEQYF; cdr3_nt: TGTGCCAGCAGTTTTGGCAGGGACTACGAGCAGTACTTC
d_call: .; v_call: TRBV27; j_call: TRBJ2-4; clone_size: few; cdr3_length: 16; cdr3_aa: CASRDRLGSAKNIQYF; cdr3_nt: TGTGCCAGCAGGGACCGTCTGGGTTCAGCCAAAAACATTCAGTACTTC
d_call: .; v_call: TRBV27; j_call: TRBJ1-1; clone_size: .; cdr3_length: 13; cdr3_aa: CASGGHSNTEAFF; cdr3_nt: TGTGCCAGCGGCGGACACTCGAACACTGAAGCTTTCTTT
d_call: .; v_call: TRBV29-1; j_call: TRBJ1-5; clone_size: .; cdr3_length: 9; cdr3_aa: CSVAGSWHF; cdr3_nt: TGCAGCGTTGCGGGCTCCTGGCATTTT